Each of the 14 T cell receptor beta chains below was sequenced from the same sample in a study of T cell repertoires in cytomegalovirus infection. The antigens for these receptors are not known. One entry per CDR3 protein results from TCRdb running MiXCR on the reads. The sample shows 700,000 to 850,000 distinct CDR3 sequences, about 31% of them seen only once. The specimen was cultured CD8+ T cells from PBMCs, collected from culture after CMV antigen stimulation. The receptors originated from a human donor in good health (CMV status not recorded). Some clones in this sample may be carry-over from other donors' samples.

There are a few counts of this clonotype. The chain is built from TRBV5-1 and TRBJ2-2; 9 positions match TRBD1. Germline V gives CDR1 SGHRS, CDR2 YFSETQ. The CDR3 spans 18 residues. V shed 4 bases, J shed 2 bases, and the junction held 12 bases outside the gene matches. The CDR3 sequence is CASSLPRTGAPNTGELFF. CDR3 nucleotides: TGCGCCAGCAGCCTACCTAGGACAGGGGCACCAAACACCGGGGAGCTGTTTTTT.

V and J are TRBV5-6 and TRBJ1-2, with D possibly being TRBD1 (6 bases). V lost 1 base and J lost 7, with 14 bases in between. Germline loops: CDR1 SGHDT, CDR2 YYEEEE. This CDR3 contains 14 residues. This CDR3 reads CASSLIQGKSGYTF. For the CDR3, the DNA is TGTGCCAGCAGCTTGATACAGGGAAAAAGTGGCTACACCTTC.

There are a few counts of this clonotype. The genes are TRBV29-1 and TRBJ1-1; tentatively, D is TRBD1 (6 bases). CDR1 and CDR2 (germline): SQVTM, ANQGSEA. Between the trimmed V and J ends, which lost 2 bases and 1 base, there was a span of 17 bases. CDR3 length: 16 residues. The CDR3 sequence: CSVENPLGQRNTEAFF. CDR3 nucleotide sequence: TGCAGCGTTGAAAATCCCCTTGGACAGCGGAACACTGAAGCTTTCTTT.

The chain combines TRBV12-3 or TRBV12-4 with TRBJ1-1; D call uncertain. The CDR3 runs 13 residues. The V and J ends lost 5 bases and 0 bases respectively, with 7 bases between them. The CDR3 DNA is TGTGCCAGCAGTCATACCTTGAACACTGAAGCTTTCTTT. Its protein is CASSHTLNTEAFF.

The chain uses TRBV14 and TRBJ2-5, with D hard to call. Germline lookup yields CDR1 SGHDN and CDR2 FVKESK. This CDR3 has 15 amino acids. The germline V and J ends were trimmed by 2 bases and 5 bases, with 15 bases remaining between them. As DNA, the CDR3 is TGTGCCAGCAGCCAACAAACGTGGGCGATGGAGACCCAGTACTTC. Encoded protein: CASSQQTWAMETQYF.

The rearrangement uses TRBV5-8 and TRBJ2-3, with D possibly called TRBD1 or TRBD2 (6 bases each). The germline CDR1 and CDR2 sequences are SGHTS and YDEGEE. This CDR3 comprises 16 residues. Trimming removed 1 base from V and 2 bases from J, with 14 bases in between. CDR3 sequence (DNA): TGTGCCAGCAGCTTGAATAGGGGGGCCCTCACAGATACGCAGTATTTT. Translating it yields CASSLNRGALTDTQYF.

This clonotype showed up just a few times. The chain couples TRBV19 to TRBJ2-7, with no clear D. Trimming took 5 bases from V and 0 from J, leaving 11 bases between them. The CDR3 contains 14 residues. CDR1 LNHDA and CDR2 SQIVND come from the germline V gene (reference sequence). CDR3 sequence reads: CASSSWLGSYEQYV. The CDR3 DNA sequence: TGTGCCAGTAGTTCCTGGCTGGGCTCCTACGAGCAGTACGTC.

This chain connects TRBV6-1 to TRBJ2-1, with 12 bases aligning to TRBD1. The trim removed 3 bases at V and 10 bases at J, leaving 4 bases unmatched. Germline V gene lookup returns CDR1 MNHNS and CDR2 SASEGT. The CDR3 is 14 amino acids. CDR3: CASSEGQGAREQFF. CDR3 DNA sequence: TGTGCCAGCAGTGAGGGACAGGGGGCCCGCGAGCAGTTCTTC.

CDR3 loop: CASSPGQVNEKLFF. CDR3 DNA sequence: TGTGCCAGCAGTCCCGGACAGGTTAATGAAAAACTGTTTTTT. The genes are TRBV27 and TRBJ1-4; 7 nucleotides match TRBD1. Germline loops: CDR1 MNHEY, CDR2 SMNVEV (reference sequence). V gave up 5 bases and J gave up 4 bases; unmatched junction bases: 4. This CDR3 comprises 14 residues.

The chain carries TRBV7-9 and TRBJ2-1; D possibly matches TRBD1 or TRBD2 (5 bases each). Trimming cost V 1 base and J 7 bases, with 17 bases left between them. The CDR3 has 16 residues. Germline V gene lookup returns CDR1 SEHNR and CDR2 FQNEAQ (reference sequence). DNA of the CDR3: TGTGCCAGCAGCTTAGTAAGGGGACGGTTACTGAATGAGCAGTTCTTC. Residues: CASSLVRGRLLNEQFF.

Ten or more counts support this clonotype. V usage is TRBV7-8 and J usage is TRBJ2-3; no definite D call. Trimming took off 1 base at V and 4 bases at J, with 9 bases between the two ends. The CDR3 runs to 14 residues. CDR1 is SGHVS and CDR2 is FQNEAQ in the germline V gene. The CDR3 protein is CASSLDPVADTQYF. The CDR3 region has the DNA TGTGCCAGCAGCTTAGATCCGGTAGCAGATACGCAGTATTTT.

This clonotype has a count of ten or more. CDR3 sequence: CAISDEEGSGANVLTF. Here the CDR3 DNA reads TGTGCCATCAGTGATGAAGAAGGGTCTGGGGCCAACGTCCTGACTTTC. The V and J genes are TRBV10-3 and TRBJ2-6; D is unresolved. The CDR3 extends over 16 amino acids. Trimming removed 3 bases at V and 1 base at J, with 10 bases between. Germline CDR1 reads ENHRY; CDR2 reads SYGVKD.

The V gene is TRBV7-9, the J gene TRBJ1-1, with D perhaps TRBD1 (5 bases). Germline V gives CDR1 SEHNR, CDR2 FQNEAQ (reference sequence). This CDR3 spans 15 amino acids. V was cut by 6 bases and J by 1 base, with 15 bases left in between. DNA for the CDR3: TGTGCCAGCAGTAACAGGAGGAATGGGAACACTGAAGCTTTCTTT. Protein product: CASSNRRNGNTEAFF.

Many counts were recorded for this clonotype. The rearrangement joins TRBV7-8 to TRBJ2-1; no firm D call. Germline CDR1 SGHVS, CDR2 FQNEAQ. The CDR3 covers 13 residues. V was cut by 4 bases and J by 3 bases, with 7 bases left in between. The CDR3 DNA is TGTGCCAGCAGCTGGTACAGCTACAATGAGCAGTTCTTC. Amino acid sequence: CASSWYSYNEQFF.